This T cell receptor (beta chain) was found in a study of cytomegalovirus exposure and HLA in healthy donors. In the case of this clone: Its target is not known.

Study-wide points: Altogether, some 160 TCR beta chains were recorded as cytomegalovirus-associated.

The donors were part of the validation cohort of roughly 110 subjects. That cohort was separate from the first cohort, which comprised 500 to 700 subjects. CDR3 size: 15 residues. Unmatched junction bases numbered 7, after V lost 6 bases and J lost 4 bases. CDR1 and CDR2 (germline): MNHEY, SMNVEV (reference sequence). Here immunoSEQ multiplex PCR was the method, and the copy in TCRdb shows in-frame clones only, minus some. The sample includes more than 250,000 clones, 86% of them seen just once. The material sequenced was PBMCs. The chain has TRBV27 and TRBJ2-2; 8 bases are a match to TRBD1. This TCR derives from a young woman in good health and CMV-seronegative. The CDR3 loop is CASRFQGAGTGELFF. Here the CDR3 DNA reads TGTGCCAGCAGATTTCAGGGGGCTGGCACCGGGGAGCTGTTTTTT.